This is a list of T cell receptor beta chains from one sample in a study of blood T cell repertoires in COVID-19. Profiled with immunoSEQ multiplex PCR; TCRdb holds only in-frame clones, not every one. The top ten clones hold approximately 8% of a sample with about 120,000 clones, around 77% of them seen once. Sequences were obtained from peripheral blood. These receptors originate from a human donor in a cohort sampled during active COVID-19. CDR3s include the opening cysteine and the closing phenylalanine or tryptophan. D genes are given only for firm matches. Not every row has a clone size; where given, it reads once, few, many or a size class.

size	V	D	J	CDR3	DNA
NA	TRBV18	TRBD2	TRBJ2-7	CASSLALAGGGNEIEQYF	TGTGCCAGCTCACTAGCACTAGCGGGAGGGGGCAATGAGATCGAGCAGTACTTC
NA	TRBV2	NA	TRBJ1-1	CASSETGPLIEAFF	TGTGCCAGCAGTGAAACTGGGCCGCTTATTGAAGCTTTCTTT
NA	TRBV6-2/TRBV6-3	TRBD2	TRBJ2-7	CASSTTSSGGLYEQYF	TGTGCCAGCAGTACCACTTCTAGCGGGGGACTCTACGAGCAGTACTTC
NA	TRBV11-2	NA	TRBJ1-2	CASSLAISGGAGYGYTF	TGTGCCAGCAGCTTAGCCATTAGTGGGGGGGCTGGCTATGGCTACACCTTC
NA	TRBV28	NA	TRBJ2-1	CASSLPPTDNEQFF	TGTGCCAGCAGTCTCCCCCCCACTGACAATGAGCAGTTCTTC
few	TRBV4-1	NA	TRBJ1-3	CASSERSTGNTIYF	TGCGCCAGCAGCGAACGCTCTACTGGAAACACCATATATTTT
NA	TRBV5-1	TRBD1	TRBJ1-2	CASSLAGLGQGSNYGYTF	TGCGCCAGCAGCTTGGCCGGCCTTGGACAGGGGTCTAACTATGGCTACACCTTC
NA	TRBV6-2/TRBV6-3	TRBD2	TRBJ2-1	CASSYGGDNEQFF	TGTGCCAGCAGTTACGGGGGGGACAATGAGCAGTTCTTC
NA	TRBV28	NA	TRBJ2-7	CASNSPGWYEQYF	TGTGCCAGCAACTCCCCAGGGTGGTACGAGCAGTACTTC
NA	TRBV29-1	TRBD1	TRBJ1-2	CSGQQGPDYGYTF	TGCAGCGGCCAACAGGGGCCAGACTATGGCTACACCTTC
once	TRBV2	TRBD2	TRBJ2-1	CASRAPTGGTSAVEQFF	TGTGCCAGCAGGGCCCCAACCGGTGGGACTAGCGCGGTTGAGCAGTTCTTC
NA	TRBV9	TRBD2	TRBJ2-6	CASSVVAGGPAGANVLTF	TGTGCCAGCAGCGTAGTAGCGGGAGGGCCGGCTGGGGCCAACGTCCTGACTTTC
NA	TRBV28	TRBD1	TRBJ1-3	CASWAGTGHSLGGNTIYF	TGTGCCAGTTGGGCCGGGACAGGGCATAGCCTCGGTGGAAACACCATATATTTT
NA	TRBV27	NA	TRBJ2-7	CASSASGFEQYF	TGTGCCAGCAGTGCGTCAGGGTTCGAGCAGTACTTC
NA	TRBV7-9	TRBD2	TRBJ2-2	CASSLSLTSGRGTGELFF	TGTGCCAGCAGCTTGTCCCTGACTAGCGGGAGGGGGACCGGGGAGCTGTTTTTT
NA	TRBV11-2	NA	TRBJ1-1	CASRIKGLYTEAFF	TGTGCCAGCAGAATAAAGGGGCTATACACTGAAGCTTTCTTT